This T cell receptor (beta chain) is drawn from a study of Tregs in tolerant kidney transplant recipients. On the study more broadly: A 3-day belatacept mixed lymphocyte reaction, sometimes plus 5-day graft donor restimulation, preceded CD4+CD25+CD127- sorting. Recipient cells were told from donor cells by antibody staining.

A note on this clone: The antigen is undetermined.

Data came from immunoSEQ multiplex PCR; TCRdb stores just in-frame clones and leaves some out. The sample has roughly 20,000 clones; 55% to 75% are singletons. The sequencing input was Tregs from blood cultured with allogeneic cells. This clonotype originated in a human donor in good health.

DNA of the CDR3: TGTGCCAGTTCTTATACGGGTAAAAAACTGTTTTTT. Its translation: CASSYTGKKLFF. The V and J genes are TRBV19 and TRBJ1-4; no clear D. The CDR3 has 12 amino acids. V lost 8 bases and J 9 bases, leaving 13 bases between the germline ends. The germline V gene has CDR1 LNHDA and CDR2 SQIVND (reference sequence).